This T cell receptor beta chain was captured by sequencing in a study of T cell repertoires in aging, cancer and after chemotherapy. Study outcomes and limitations: Untreated cancer patients had significantly lower blood TCR diversity than age-matched healthy donors. Median generation probability rose over the chemotherapy interval in each cancer cohort, suggesting rebound thymic output.

TRB rearrangements spanning V, D and J were amplified using mixed TRB-A/B primers. TCRdb reprocessed the multiplex PCR reads with MiXCR, giving one entry per CDR3 protein. The profile covers fewer than 6,500 distinct CDR3 sequences, with 25% to 30% appearing a single time and roughly 32% taken by the ten largest. The template was genomic DNA from peripheral blood, not RNA. This clonotype qualifies as medium-sized (0.01 to 0.1%). Its antigen remains unknown. Deletions cut 5 bases from V and 7 bases from J, with 11 bases between. Germline CDR1 reads LNHNV; CDR2 reads YYDKDF (reference sequence). The CDR3 consists of 12 residues.

The J gene is TRBJ1-1, the V gene TRBV15; TRBD1 is a possible D gene (5 bases). The source material was blood. The clonotype comes from a human donor with a solid tumor. The CDR3 reads CATSLRQNEAFF. The DNA for the CDR3 is TGTGCCACCAGCCTAAGACAGAATGAAGCTTTCTTT.